Included here is one T cell receptor (beta chain) sequence, with context. The antigen is not known. Trimming took 3 bases from V and 3 from J, leaving 17 bases between them. The CDR3 length is 17 residues. How the authors handled the data: The study built a papillary thyroid cancer distant-metastasis classifier from CDR3 differences across clinicopathological groups. TCRdb re-called the PCR reads through MiXCR. The V and J calls come from TCRdb's annotation, not from the publication. Here the sample spans about 17,000 clones, around 30% being singletons. The data derive from a study of metastatic and nonmetastatic thyroid tumors. Study-wide background: Peripheral blood and tumor or nodule samples from malignant and benign thyroid patients were compared.

The entire patient cohort was treatment-naive prior to thyroid surgery. Points from the study as a whole: It was reportedly found that TCR beta diversity was significantly higher in malignant thyroid tumors than in benign nodules, a difference seen in both blood and tumor samples.

The receptor was isolated from a female donor with papillary thyroid cancer or a benign thyroid nodule (not recorded which). Some clones in this sample may be carry-over from other donors' samples. Sequences were obtained from tumor tissue. The V call is TRBV12-3 or TRBV12-4, the J call TRBJ2-2, with D tentatively TRBD1 (6 bases). The CDR3 sequence is CASSFKGTMLDTGELFF. CDR3 DNA sequence: TGTGCCAGCAGTTTCAAAGGGACAATGTTGGACACCGGGGAGCTGTTTTTT.